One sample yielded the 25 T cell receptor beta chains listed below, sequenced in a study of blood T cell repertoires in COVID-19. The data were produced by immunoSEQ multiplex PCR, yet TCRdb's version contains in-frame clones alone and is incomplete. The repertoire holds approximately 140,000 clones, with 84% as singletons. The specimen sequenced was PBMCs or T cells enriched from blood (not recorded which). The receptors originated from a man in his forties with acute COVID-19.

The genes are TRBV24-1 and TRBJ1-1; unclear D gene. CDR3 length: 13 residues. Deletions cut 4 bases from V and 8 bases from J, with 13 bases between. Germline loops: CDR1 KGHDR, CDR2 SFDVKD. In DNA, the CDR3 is TGTGCCACCAGTGACCCCCCTGCGGGGGAAGCTTTCTTT. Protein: CATSDPPAGEAFF.

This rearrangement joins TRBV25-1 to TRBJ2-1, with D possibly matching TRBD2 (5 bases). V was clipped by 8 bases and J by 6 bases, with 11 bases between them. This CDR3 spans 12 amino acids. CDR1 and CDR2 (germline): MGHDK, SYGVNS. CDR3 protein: CASSRGPNEQFF. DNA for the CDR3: TGTGCCAGCTCCCGAGGGCCCAATGAGCAGTTCTTC.

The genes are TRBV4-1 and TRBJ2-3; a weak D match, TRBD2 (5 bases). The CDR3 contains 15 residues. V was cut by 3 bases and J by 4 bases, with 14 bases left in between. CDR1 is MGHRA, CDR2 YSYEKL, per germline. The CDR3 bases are TGCGCCAGCAGCCATGACTTCGGACTCTCAGATACGCAGTATTTT. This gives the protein CASSHDFGLSDTQYF.

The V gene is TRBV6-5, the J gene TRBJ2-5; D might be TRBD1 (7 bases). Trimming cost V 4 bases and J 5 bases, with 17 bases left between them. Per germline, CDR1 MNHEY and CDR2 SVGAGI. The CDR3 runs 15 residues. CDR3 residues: CASSLSRGAGETQYF. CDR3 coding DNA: TGTGCCAGCAGTTTGAGCAGGGGGGCCGGGGAGACCCAGTACTTC.

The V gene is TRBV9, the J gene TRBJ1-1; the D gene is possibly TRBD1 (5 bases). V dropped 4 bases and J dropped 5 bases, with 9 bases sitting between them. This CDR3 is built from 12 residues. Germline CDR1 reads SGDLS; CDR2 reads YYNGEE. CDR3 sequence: CASSPGETEAFF. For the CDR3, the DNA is TGTGCCAGCAGCCCGGGGGAAACTGAAGCTTTCTTT.

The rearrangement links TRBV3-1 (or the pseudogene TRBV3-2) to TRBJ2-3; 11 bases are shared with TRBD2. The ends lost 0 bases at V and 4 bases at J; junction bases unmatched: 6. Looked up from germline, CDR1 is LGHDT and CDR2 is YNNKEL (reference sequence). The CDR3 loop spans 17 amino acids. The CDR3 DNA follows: TGTGCCAGCAGCCAAGAGGGGACTAGCGGAGGGGCAGATACGCAGTATTTT. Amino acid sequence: CASSQEGTSGGADTQYF.

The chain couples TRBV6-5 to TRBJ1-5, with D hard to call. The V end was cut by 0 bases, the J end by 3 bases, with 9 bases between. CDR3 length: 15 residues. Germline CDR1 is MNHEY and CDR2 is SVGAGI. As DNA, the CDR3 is TGTGCCAGCAGTTACTCGTGGAGCCCCAATCAGCCCCAGCATTTT. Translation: CASSYSWSPNQPQHF.

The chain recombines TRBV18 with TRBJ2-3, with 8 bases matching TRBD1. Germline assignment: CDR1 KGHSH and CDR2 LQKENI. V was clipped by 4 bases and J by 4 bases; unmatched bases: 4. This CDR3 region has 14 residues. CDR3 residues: CASSLGQGPDTQYF. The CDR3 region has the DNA TGTGCCAGCTCACTTGGACAGGGCCCAGATACGCAGTATTTT.

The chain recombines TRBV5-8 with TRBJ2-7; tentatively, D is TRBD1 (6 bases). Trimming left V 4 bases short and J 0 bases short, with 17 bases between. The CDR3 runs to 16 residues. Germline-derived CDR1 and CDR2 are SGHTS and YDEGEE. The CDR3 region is CASSPFRDTSSYEQYF. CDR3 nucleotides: TGTGCCAGCAGCCCATTTCGGGACACCAGCTCCTACGAGCAGTACTTC.

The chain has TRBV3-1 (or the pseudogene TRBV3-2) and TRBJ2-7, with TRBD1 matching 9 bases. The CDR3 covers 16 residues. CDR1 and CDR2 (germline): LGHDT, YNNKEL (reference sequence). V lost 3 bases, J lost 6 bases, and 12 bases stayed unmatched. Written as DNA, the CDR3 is TGTGCCAGCAGCCACTCTACCGGGACAGGGACTGGCGAGCAGTACTTC. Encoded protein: CASSHSTGTGTGEQYF.

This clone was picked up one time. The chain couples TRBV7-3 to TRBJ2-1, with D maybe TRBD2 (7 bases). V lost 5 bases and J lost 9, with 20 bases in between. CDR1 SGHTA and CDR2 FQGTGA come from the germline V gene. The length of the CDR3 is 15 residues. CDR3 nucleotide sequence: TGTGCCAGCAGCCTAGGGGGGAGGGCCCCGGGTGAGCAGTTCTTC. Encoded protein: CASSLGGRAPGEQFF. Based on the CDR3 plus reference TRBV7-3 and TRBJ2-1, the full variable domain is GAGVSQTPSNKVTEKGKYVELRCDPISGHTALYWYRQSLGQGPEFLIYFQGTGAADDSGLPNDRFFAVRPEGSVSTLKIQRTERGDSAVYLCASSLGGRAPGEQFFGPGTRLTVL.

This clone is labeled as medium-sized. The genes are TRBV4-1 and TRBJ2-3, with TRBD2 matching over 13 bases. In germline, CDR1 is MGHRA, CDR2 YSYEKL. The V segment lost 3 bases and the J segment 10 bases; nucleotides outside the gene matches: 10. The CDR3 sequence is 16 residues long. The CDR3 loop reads CASSHSLAGGPMAQYF. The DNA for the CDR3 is TGCGCCAGCAGCCATTCACTAGCGGGGGGGCCTATGGCGCAGTATTTT.

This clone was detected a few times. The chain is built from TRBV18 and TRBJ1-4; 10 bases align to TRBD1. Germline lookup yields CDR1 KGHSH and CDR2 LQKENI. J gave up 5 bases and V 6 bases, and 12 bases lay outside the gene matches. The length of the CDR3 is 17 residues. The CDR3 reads CASSHVGPGQGNEKLFF. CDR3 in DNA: TGTGCCAGCTCGCACGTAGGACCGGGACAGGGGAATGAAAAACTGTTTTTT.

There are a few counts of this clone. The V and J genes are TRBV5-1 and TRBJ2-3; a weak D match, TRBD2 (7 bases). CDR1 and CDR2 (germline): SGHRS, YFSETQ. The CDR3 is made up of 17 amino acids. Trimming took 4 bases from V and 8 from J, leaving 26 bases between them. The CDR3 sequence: CASSTPRAGASPGTQYF. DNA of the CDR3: TGCGCCAGCAGCACGCCGAGGGCGGGGGCCTCCCCGGGTACGCAGTATTTT.

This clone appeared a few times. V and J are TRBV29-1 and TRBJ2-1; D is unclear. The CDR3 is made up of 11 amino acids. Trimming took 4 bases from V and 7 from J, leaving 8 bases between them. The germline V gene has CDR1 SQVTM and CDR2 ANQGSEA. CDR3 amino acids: CSVAGGNEQFF. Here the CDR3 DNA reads TGCAGCGTTGCAGGTGGAAATGAGCAGTTCTTC.

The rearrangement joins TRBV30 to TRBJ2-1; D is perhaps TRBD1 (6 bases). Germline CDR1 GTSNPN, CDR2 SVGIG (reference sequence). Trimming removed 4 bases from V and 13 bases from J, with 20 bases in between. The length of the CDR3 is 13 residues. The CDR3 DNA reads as TGTGCCTGGAAAAGGAAGGGACACTACGCTCAGTTCTTC. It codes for CAWKRKGHYAQFF. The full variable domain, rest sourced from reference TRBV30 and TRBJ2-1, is SQTIHQWPATLVQPVGSPLSLECTVEGTSNPNLYWYRQAAGRGLQLLFYSVGIGQISSEVPQNLSASRPQDRQFILSSKKLLLSDSGFYLCAWKRKGHYAQFFGPGTRLTVL.

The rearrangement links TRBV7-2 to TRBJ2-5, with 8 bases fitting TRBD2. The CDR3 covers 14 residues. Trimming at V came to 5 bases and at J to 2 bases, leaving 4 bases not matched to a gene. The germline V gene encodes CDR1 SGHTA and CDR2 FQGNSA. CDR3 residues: CASSPGGGQETQYF. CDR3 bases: TGTGCCAGCAGCCCCGGCGGGGGGCAAGAGACCCAGTACTTC.

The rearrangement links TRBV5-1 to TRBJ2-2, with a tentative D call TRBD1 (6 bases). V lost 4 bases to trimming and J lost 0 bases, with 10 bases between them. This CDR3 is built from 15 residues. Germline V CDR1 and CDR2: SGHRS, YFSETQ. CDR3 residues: CASSGRGSNTGELFF. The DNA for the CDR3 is TGCGCCAGCAGCGGCAGGGGTTCGAACACCGGGGAGCTGTTTTTT.

The CDR3 nucleotides read TGTGCCAGCAGGTCAAGCGGGAGGAACGAGCAGTTCTTC. This codes for CASRSSGRNEQFF. The rearrangement uses TRBV28 and TRBJ2-1, with TRBD2 matching 9 bases. J gave up 10 bases and V 6 bases, and 7 bases lay outside the gene matches. The CDR3 runs to 13 residues. In germline, CDR1 is MDHEN, CDR2 SYDVKM.

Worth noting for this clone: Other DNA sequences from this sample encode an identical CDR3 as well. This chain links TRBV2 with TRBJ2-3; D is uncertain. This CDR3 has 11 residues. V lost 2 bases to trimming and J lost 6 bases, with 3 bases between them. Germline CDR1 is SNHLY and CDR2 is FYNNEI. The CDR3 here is CASSERDTQYF. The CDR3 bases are TGTGCCAGCAGTGAACGGGATACGCAGTATTTT.

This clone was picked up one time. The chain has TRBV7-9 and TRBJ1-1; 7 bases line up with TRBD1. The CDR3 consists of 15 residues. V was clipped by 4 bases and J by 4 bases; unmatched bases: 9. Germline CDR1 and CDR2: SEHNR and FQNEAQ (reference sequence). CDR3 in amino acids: CASSSQTGKGTEAFF. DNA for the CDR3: TGTGCCAGCAGCTCTCAGACAGGGAAGGGCACTGAAGCTTTCTTT.

The CDR3 here is CASSEASGGQETQYF. The DNA for the CDR3 is TGTGCCAGCAGTGAGGCTAGCGGGGGACAAGAGACCCAGTACTTC. The V gene is TRBV2, the J gene TRBJ2-5; 10 nucleotides align to TRBD2. Per germline, CDR1 SNHLY and CDR2 FYNNEI. V dropped 3 bases and J dropped 2; count of bases not matched to a gene: 3. The CDR3 is 15 residues long. Drawing the rest from reference TRBV2 and TRBJ2-5, the complete variable domain is EPEVTQTPSHQVTQMGQEVILRCVPISNHLYFYWYRQILGQKVEFLVSFYNNEISEKSEIFDDQFSVERPDGSNFTLKIRSTKLEDSAMYFCASSEASGGQETQYFGPGTRLLVL.

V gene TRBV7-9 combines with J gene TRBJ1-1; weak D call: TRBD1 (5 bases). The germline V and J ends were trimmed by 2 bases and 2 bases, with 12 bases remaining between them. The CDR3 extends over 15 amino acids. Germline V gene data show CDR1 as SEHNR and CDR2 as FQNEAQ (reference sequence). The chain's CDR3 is CASSLQGSLNTEAFF. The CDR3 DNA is TGTGCCAGCAGCTTACAGGGTTCCTTAAACACTGAAGCTTTCTTT.

The CDR3 loop is CASSETTSAAPLHF. The CDR3 coding sequence is TGCGCCAGCAGTGAAACAACATCCGCGGCACCCCTCCACTTT. The chain uses TRBV10-2 and TRBJ1-6, with D unresolved. Germline V gene lookup returns CDR1 WSHSY and CDR2 SAAADI. This CDR3 region has 14 residues. Trimming stripped 3 bases from V and 11 bases from J, with 14 bases between.

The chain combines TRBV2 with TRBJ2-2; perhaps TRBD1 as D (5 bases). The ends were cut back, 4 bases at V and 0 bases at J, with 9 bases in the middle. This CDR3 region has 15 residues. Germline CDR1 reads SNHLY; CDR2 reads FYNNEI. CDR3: CASSAQGTNTGELFF. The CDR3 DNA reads TGTGCCAGCAGTGCGCAGGGAACGAACACCGGGGAGCTGTTTTTT.